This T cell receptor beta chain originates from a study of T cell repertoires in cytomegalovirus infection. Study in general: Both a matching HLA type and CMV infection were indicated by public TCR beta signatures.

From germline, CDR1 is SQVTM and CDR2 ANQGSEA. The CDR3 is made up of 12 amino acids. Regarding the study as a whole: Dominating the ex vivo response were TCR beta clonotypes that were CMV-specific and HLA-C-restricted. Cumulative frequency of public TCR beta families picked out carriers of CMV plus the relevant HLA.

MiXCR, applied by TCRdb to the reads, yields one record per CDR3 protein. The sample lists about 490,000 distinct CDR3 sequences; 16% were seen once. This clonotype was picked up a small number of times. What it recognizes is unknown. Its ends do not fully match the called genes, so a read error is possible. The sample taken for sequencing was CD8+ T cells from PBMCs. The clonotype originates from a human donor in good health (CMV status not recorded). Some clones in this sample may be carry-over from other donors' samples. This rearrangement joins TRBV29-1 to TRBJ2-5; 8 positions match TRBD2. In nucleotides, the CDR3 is TGCAGCGTTGAAGGCGGGCCCGGGACTAGTCACTTC. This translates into CSVEGGPGTSHF.